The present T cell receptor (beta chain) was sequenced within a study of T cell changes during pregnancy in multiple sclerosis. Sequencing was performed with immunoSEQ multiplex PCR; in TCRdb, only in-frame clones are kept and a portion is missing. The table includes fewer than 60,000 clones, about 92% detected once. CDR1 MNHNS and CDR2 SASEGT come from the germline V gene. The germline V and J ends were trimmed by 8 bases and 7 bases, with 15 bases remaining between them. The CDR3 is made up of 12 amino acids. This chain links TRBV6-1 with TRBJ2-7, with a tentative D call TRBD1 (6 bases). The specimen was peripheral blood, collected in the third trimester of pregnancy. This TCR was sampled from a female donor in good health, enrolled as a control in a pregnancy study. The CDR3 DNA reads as TGTGCCAGCGCGAGGGGGTGGCAAGAGCAGTACTTC. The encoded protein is CASARGWQEQYF.